The clone carrying this T cell receptor (beta chain) was seen a handful of times. The target antigen is unknown. The data are from a study of blood T cells in healthy people across ages. Across the study: Roughly one uniquely barcoded beta molecule per two T cells was captured. Findings and limits, study-wide: In older individuals, TCR beta diversity per million T cells was lower, falling roughly linearly with age.

A second 7 to 11 cycle PCR used barcoded and J-beta primers. TCRdb re-analysed the 5' RACE reads in MiXCR, keeping a single row per CDR3 protein. The data contain about 670,000 distinct CDR3 sequences, under 65% of them seen just once; the ten biggest clones take up about 13%. Each sample had at least 6 million PBMCs isolated. This CDR3 is built from 16 residues. Germline-derived CDR1 and CDR2 are SGHRS and YFSETQ. After removal of 5 bases from V and 8 bases from J, the junction contained 12 bases not matched to a gene. This TCR was recovered from a woman older than 75 in good health. The specimen sequenced was blood. The chain employs TRBV5-1 and TRBJ2-1; 11 nucleotides agree with TRBD2. In DNA, the CDR3 is TGCGCCAGCAGAACAGCAACTAGCGGGAGTATCGATGAGCAGTTCTTC. Amino acid sequence: CASRTATSGSIDEQFF.